This T cell receptor (beta chain) was recovered during a study of cytomegalovirus exposure and HLA in healthy donors. Trimming shortened V by 3 bases and J by 9 bases, and 18 bases separated the two germline ends. This CDR3 comprises 13 residues. Germline loops: CDR1 SQVTM, CDR2 ANQGSEA. Amplification used 60 Vbeta primers and 13 Jbeta primers. Sequencing was performed with immunoSEQ multiplex PCR; in TCRdb, only in-frame clones are kept and a portion is missing. Of 180,000 or so clones in the sample, 77% were seen once. The V call is TRBV29-1, the J call TRBJ2-7, with D perhaps matching TRBD1 (5 bases). What was sequenced was PBMCs. The source of this sequence is a woman aged 60 to 75 in good health and CMV-seropositive. The CDR3 DNA follows: TGCAGCGTTGAGGCTTCCGACAGTTTACCGCAGTACTTC. It specifies CSVEASDSLPQYF.